The 28 T cell receptor beta chains given below trace back to one sample, sequenced in a study of shared clonotypes between healthy human individuals. Generated by immunoSEQ multiplex PCR, the TCRdb table keeps only in-frame clones and is missing some. The top ten hold about 0.34% of the sample, which has around 2.5 million clones, roughly 93% seen once. Sequenced sample: naive CD4+ T cells from PBMCs. Subset noted: CD45RA+ positively selected. These receptors were taken from a man in his late teens or twenties in good health. Some clones in this sample may be carry-over from other donors' samples.

V and J are TRBV27 and TRBJ2-5, with 8 bases lining up with TRBD1. Germline values: CDR1 MNHEY, CDR2 SMNVEV (reference sequence). J gave up 5 bases and V 3 bases, and 11 bases lay outside the gene matches. This CDR3 spans 16 amino acids. CDR3 loop: CASSLVTGEASETQYF. The CDR3 region has the DNA TGTGCCAGCAGTTTGGTGACAGGGGAGGCAAGTGAGACCCAGTACTTC.

J is TRBJ2-1 and V is TRBV5-1; the match to TRBD2 covers 7 bases. CDR3 length: 16 amino acids. Germline assignment: CDR1 SGHRS and CDR2 YFSETQ. The trim removed 0 bases at V and 10 bases at J, leaving 13 bases unmatched. CDR3 sequence reads: CASSLGAGLGTKEQFF. The DNA of the CDR3 is TGCGCCAGCAGCTTGGGCGCGGGGCTCGGGACTAAGGAGCAGTTCTTC.

Turning to this clone: This CDR3 is also generated by other DNA sequences in the sample. The V and J genes are TRBV28 and TRBJ2-7; a possible D gene is TRBD1 (7 bases). Trimming cost V 2 bases and J 2 bases, with 13 bases left between them. The CDR3 totals 15 residues. In germline, CDR1 is MDHEN, CDR2 SYDVKM. As DNA, the CDR3 is TGTGCCAGCAGTTTAGGCGGGACAGCCACCTACGAGCAGTACTTC. Translation: CASSLGGTATYEQYF.

The chain employs TRBV29-1 and TRBJ1-2; the D is unclear. V lost 1 base, J lost 8 bases, and 14 bases lay in between. This CDR3 is 13 amino acids long. The germline V gene encodes CDR1 SQVTM and CDR2 ANQGSEA. The CDR3 DNA reads as TGCAGCGTTGAAGGTAGACATGTCCAAGGCTACACCTTC. It is translated as CSVEGRHVQGYTF.

The chain couples TRBV29-1 to TRBJ2-1; tentative D call: TRBD2 (5 bases). CDR3 size: 14 residues. Germline V gene lookup returns CDR1 SQVTM and CDR2 ANQGSEA. The V end lost 6 bases, the J end lost 2 bases, and 14 bases lay between the germline ends. CDR3 amino acids: CSVALSGPYNEQFF. CDR3 nucleotides: TGCAGCGTGGCTCTGAGCGGCCCCTACAATGAGCAGTTCTTC.

The chain uses TRBV11-2 and TRBJ2-6; maybe TRBD1 (7 bases). CDR3 length: 17 residues. Trimming left V 1 base short and J 3 bases short, with 13 bases between. CDR1 is SGHAT and CDR2 is FQNNGV in the germline V gene. The DNA for the CDR3 is TGTGCCAGCAGCTTAGGCCAGGGGGGTTTTGGGGCCAACGTCCTGACTTTC. It encodes CASSLGQGGFGANVLTF.

The chain links TRBV5-4 to TRBJ2-2; 10 nucleotides match TRBD1. This CDR3 is built from 18 residues. Germline V gene lookup returns CDR1 SGHNT and CDR2 YYREEE (reference sequence). V lost 4 bases, J lost 3 bases, and 12 bases stayed unmatched. The CDR3 is CASSTKPGQGKDTGELFF. CDR3 nucleotides: TGTGCCAGCAGCACCAAGCCGGGACAGGGGAAGGACACCGGGGAGCTGTTTTTT.

This chain joins TRBV11-1 and TRBJ2-5; 7 bases line up with TRBD1. The CDR3 spans 13 residues. Per germline, CDR1 SGHAT and CDR2 FQDESV (reference sequence). V was pared by 5 bases and J by 5 bases, with 5 bases of the junction left unmatched. CDR3 nucleotide sequence: TGTGCCAGCAGCGAGGGGGCACGGGAGACCCAGTACTTC. This translates into CASSEGARETQYF.

This chain connects TRBV7-6 to TRBJ2-1; TRBD1 might be the D (7 bases). In germline, CDR1 is SGHVS, CDR2 FNYEAQ. Trimming stripped 5 bases from V and 4 bases from J, with 12 bases between. This CDR3 region has 14 residues. The CDR3 reads CASSAGQLYNEQFF. DNA for the CDR3: TGTGCCAGCAGCGCGGGACAGCTATACAATGAGCAGTTCTTC.

The chain uses TRBV30 and TRBJ1-5; D is ambiguous. V gave up 2 bases and J gave up 4 bases, with 9 bases separating them. Per the germline V gene, CDR1 is GTSNPN and CDR2 is SVGIG (reference sequence). The CDR3 spans 13 residues. The CDR3 DNA is TGTGCCTGGAGTAACGGGGTGAATCAGCCCCAGCATTTT. Translation: CAWSNGVNQPQHF.

This clone was detected a few times. The chain joins TRBV30 to TRBJ1-2; D not resolved. This CDR3 region has 12 residues. The V gene lost 0 bases and the J gene lost 3 bases, with 5 bases spanning the gap. In germline, CDR1 is GTSNPN, CDR2 SVGIG (reference sequence). This CDR3 is CAWSVTYYGYTF. In DNA form, the CDR3 reads TGTGCCTGGAGTGTAACCTACTATGGCTACACCTTC.

V usage is TRBV5-1 and J usage is TRBJ2-7; 7 bases match TRBD1. The CDR3 is made up of 13 amino acids. V was clipped by 5 bases and J by 5 bases; unmatched bases: 7. Germline V gene data show CDR1 as SGHRS and CDR2 as YFSETQ. Here the CDR3 reads CASRPNTGDEQYF. In DNA form, the CDR3 reads TGCGCCAGCAGACCTAACACAGGGGACGAGCAGTACTTC.

The genes are TRBV15 and TRBJ2-5; D uncertain. The end of the DNA is better explained by TRBJ2-7, so the J call may be wrong. The CDR3 is made up of 14 amino acids. Germline CDR1 and CDR2: LNHNV and YYDKDF (reference sequence). The CDR3 reads CATSTEVGFHEQYF. As DNA, the CDR3 is TGTGCCACCAGCACAGAGGTGGGGTTCCACGAGCAGTACTTC.

This CDR3 reads CASSVDLFAGTGELFF. CDR3 coding DNA: TGTGCCAGCAGCGTAGACTTATTTGCCGGAACCGGGGAGCTGTTTTTT. V usage is TRBV9 and J usage is TRBJ2-2, with D uncertain. The V gene lost 0 bases and the J gene lost 5 bases, with 14 bases spanning the gap. The CDR3 loop spans 16 amino acids. The germline V gene encodes CDR1 SGDLS and CDR2 YYNGEE.

The chain joins TRBV7-9 to TRBJ2-3; D gene ambiguous. This CDR3 spans 16 amino acids. The germline gives CDR1 SEHNR, CDR2 FQNEAQ (reference sequence). Trimming pared 5 bases from V and 2 bases from J, leaving 17 bases between. The CDR3 is CASSPIRASPTDTQYF. In nucleotides, the CDR3 is TGTGCCAGCAGCCCTATCCGGGCCTCTCCCACAGATACGCAGTATTTT.

This chain connects TRBV7-9 to TRBJ1-1; no clear D gene. CDR1 SEHNR and CDR2 FQNEAQ come from the germline V gene (reference sequence). The CDR3 sequence is 13 residues long. Deletions cut 3 bases from V and 0 bases from J, with 5 bases between. The CDR3 region is CASSFALNTEAFF. The CDR3 DNA reads as TGTGCCAGCAGCTTTGCGTTGAACACTGAAGCTTTCTTT.

As concerns this clone: Other nucleotide sequences from this sample produce the same CDR3. The gene calls are TRBV5-1 and TRBJ2-3; D possibly corresponds to TRBD2 (5 bases). Germline V gives CDR1 SGHRS, CDR2 YFSETQ. The germline V and J ends were trimmed by 0 bases and 2 bases, with 10 bases remaining between them. The CDR3 consists of 15 residues. The CDR3 sequence: CASSLGRGATDTQYF. In DNA form, the CDR3 reads TGCGCCAGCAGCTTGGGTCGGGGAGCCACAGATACGCAGTATTTT.

J is TRBJ2-3 and V is TRBV5-4; D perhaps matches TRBD1 (5 bases). Germline V lookup: CDR1 SGHNT, CDR2 YYREEE (reference sequence). The CDR3 extends over 16 amino acids. The V gene lost 4 bases and the J gene lost 0 bases, with 15 bases spanning the gap. Here the CDR3 reads CASSIRELPSTDTQYF. The CDR3 coding sequence is TGTGCCAGCAGCATCAGGGAACTCCCTAGCACAGATACGCAGTATTTT.

In the case of this clone: This sample also contains other DNA sequences that code for the same CDR3. The chain uses TRBV6-5 and TRBJ2-7; D is perhaps TRBD2 (6 bases). Per germline, CDR1 MNHEY and CDR2 SVGAGI. The V and J ends lost 6 bases and 3 bases respectively, with 15 bases between them. The CDR3 is 14 residues long. CDR3 nucleotides: TGTGCCAGCAGCTCGCCGGGACTGAGCTACGAGCAGTACTTC. Its protein is CASSSPGLSYEQYF.

This clone was recorded only once. The rearrangement joins TRBV5-1 to TRBJ2-7; D possibly corresponds to TRBD1 (6 bases). The germline V gene encodes CDR1 SGHRS and CDR2 YFSETQ. This CDR3 has 15 residues. Trimming shortened V by 2 bases and J by 5 bases, and 17 bases separated the two germline ends. This chain's CDR3 is CASSLTTGTIHEQYF. CDR3 sequence (DNA): TGCGCCAGCAGCTTAACGACAGGTACCATTCACGAGCAGTACTTC. Full variable domain (rest looked up from reference TRBV5-1 and TRBJ2-7): KAGVTQTPRYLIKTRGQQVTLSCSPISGHRSVSWYQQTPGQGLQFLFEYFSETQRNKGNFPGRFSGRQFSNSRSEMNVSTLELGDSALYLCASSLTTGTIHEQYFGPGTRLTVT.

Of note for this clone: Other DNA sequences from this sample encode an identical CDR3 as well. The rearrangement uses TRBV20-1 and TRBJ2-1; tentatively, D is TRBD2 (5 bases). V was cut by 5 bases and J by 6 bases, with 8 bases left in between. Germline V gene data show CDR1 as DFQATT and CDR2 as SNEGSKA (reference sequence). The CDR3 totals 11 residues. CDR3: CSAPRGNEQFF. For the CDR3, the DNA is TGCAGTGCTCCTCGGGGCAATGAGCAGTTCTTC.

This chain connects TRBV5-1 to TRBJ2-7; the D call may be TRBD1 or TRBD2 (5 bases each). CDR3 length equals 12 residues. In germline, CDR1 is SGHRS, CDR2 YFSETQ. Between the trimmed V and J ends, which lost 5 bases and 7 bases, there was a span of 13 bases. This CDR3 is CASRMGPQEQYF. The CDR3 DNA follows: TGCGCCAGCAGGATGGGACCCCAAGAGCAGTACTTC.

There are a few counts of this clone. V usage is TRBV30 and J usage is TRBJ1-3; no firm D call. Germline CDR1 GTSNPN, CDR2 SVGIG (reference sequence). Trimming cost V 0 bases and J 4 bases, with 13 bases left between them. CDR3 length equals 15 residues. The CDR3 sequence: CAWSVGPGKGNTIYF. The DNA for the CDR3 is TGTGCCTGGAGTGTAGGACCCGGCAAGGGAAACACCATATATTTT.

On this clone itself: The sample has other DNA sequences that encode this CDR3 too. CDR3 region: CASSLDGNYGYTF. The CDR3 region has the DNA TGTGCCAGCAGTCTGGACGGGAACTATGGCTACACCTTC. The genes are TRBV5-4 and TRBJ1-2; D is undetermined. V was clipped by 5 bases and J by 2 bases, with 10 bases between them. This CDR3 region has 13 residues. The germline gives CDR1 SGHNT, CDR2 YYREEE (reference sequence).

V usage is TRBV7-8 and J usage is TRBJ2-5; maybe TRBD1 (5 bases). Germline V lookup: CDR1 SGHVS, CDR2 FQNEAQ. V lost 7 bases to trimming and J lost 5 bases, with 17 bases between them. The CDR3 has 14 amino acids. The CDR3 DNA is TGTGCCAGCACCCAGGAAGGGGCGAGGGAGACCCAGTACTTC. This gives the protein CASTQEGARETQYF.

The chain is built from TRBV7-3 and TRBJ2-1; 9 positions agree with TRBD2. The ends lost 5 bases at V and 9 bases at J; junction bases unmatched: 14. From germline, CDR1 is SGHTA and CDR2 FQGTGA. The CDR3 totals 16 residues. The CDR3 region is CASSPVAGEGPGEQFF. The CDR3, as DNA: TGTGCCAGCAGCCCGGTAGCGGGAGAGGGGCCGGGTGAGCAGTTCTTC.

The chain uses TRBV11-2 and TRBJ1-3; D is ambiguous. The germline gives CDR1 SGHAT, CDR2 FQNNGV. Trimming pared 2 bases from V and 0 bases from J, leaving 8 bases between. There are 15 residues in the CDR3. The CDR3 bases are TGTGCCAGCAGCTTACTAGATTACTCTGGAAACACCATATATTTT. Amino acids: CASSLLDYSGNTIYF.

The chain's CDR3 is CASSDNALSTDTQYF. The CDR3 nucleotides read TGTGCCAGCAGTGATAACGCTCTGAGCACAGATACGCAGTATTTT. The rearrangement uses TRBV2 and TRBJ2-3; no clear D. V was shortened by 3 bases and J by 0 bases, with 10 bases between the two germline ends. The V gene's germline CDR1 is SNHLY and CDR2 FYNNEI. This CDR3 has 15 residues.